This TCR beta chain was retrieved from a study of T cells after posttransplantation cyclophosphamide. Study results and caveats: Recipient CMV seropositivity and CMV reactivation strongly tracked TRB clonality.

TCRdb's copy holds only in-frame clones and misses some; the assay was immunoSEQ multiplex PCR. This sample has 34,000 or so clones, each found more than once. Germline CDR1 reads SGDLS; CDR2 reads YYNGEE. Trimming took 1 base from V and 8 from J, leaving 12 bases between them. The CDR3 is 13 residues long. This clone was picked up a small number of times. No antigen is known for it. This sequence was found in a woman between 50 and 59 years old in good health and a related stem cell transplant donor. This chain connects TRBV9 to TRBJ1-1, with D perhaps matching TRBD1 (5 bases). Sample: PBMCs. The CDR3 DNA reads as TGTGCCAGCAGCGTATCTCCGTCAGGGGAAGCTTTCTTT. It codes for CASSVSPSGEAFF.